A single sample gave rise to the 9 T cell receptor beta chains below, sequenced in a study of early stage breast cancer tumors. Sequenced by immunoSEQ multiplex PCR; TCRdb stores in-frame clones only, minus some. The sample contains more than 55,000 clones, 80% of which appear only once. What was sequenced was blood. These receptors came from a person aged 40-50 years with breast cancer.

The chain couples TRBV5-1 to TRBJ1-1; tentatively, D is TRBD1 (5 bases). The CDR3 loop spans 13 amino acids. The ends were cut back, 5 bases at V and 0 bases at J, with 8 bases in the middle. The germline V gene has CDR1 SGHRS and CDR2 YFSETQ. The CDR3: CASRLGVNTEAFF. DNA of the CDR3: TGCGCCAGCAGGCTGGGGGTGAACACTGAAGCTTTCTTT.

The chain recombines TRBV14 with TRBJ2-3; D gene unclear. The CDR3 contains 14 residues. V was pared by 1 base and J by 2 bases, with 7 bases between. Germline CDR1 SGHDN, CDR2 FVKESK. The CDR3 DNA is TGTGCCAGCAGCCAAGGGCCTTACACAGATACGCAGTATTTT. As protein: CASSQGPYTDTQYF.

V is TRBV19 and J is TRBJ2-7, with 8 bases lining up with TRBD1. Trimming cost V 4 bases and J 4 bases; bases outside gene matches: 6. Germline assignment: CDR1 LNHDA and CDR2 SQIVND (reference sequence). The CDR3 consists of 14 residues. The CDR3 bases are TGTGCCAGTAGTAGAGGACAGGGTAGTTACGAGCAGTACTTC. Encoded protein: CASSRGQGSYEQYF.

The chain combines TRBV29-1 with TRBJ1-3, with a possible D match to TRBD1 (6 bases). Germline CDR1 reads SQVTM; CDR2 reads ANQGSEA. Trimming removed 6 bases at V and 1 base at J, with 13 bases between. The CDR3 consists of 14 residues. CDR3 sequence reads: CSVGGGGSGNTIYF. The CDR3 DNA sequence: TGCAGCGTGGGGGGCGGGGGATCTGGAAACACCATATATTTT.

This clone has just a few counts. The junction and the germline gene differ at one end; a read error may be behind it. The V call is TRBV10-3, the J call TRBJ2-3; 9 bases line up with TRBD2. This CDR3 has 15 amino acids. The V gene's germline CDR1 is ENHRY and CDR2 SYGVKD. The CDR3 region has the DNA TGTGCCATCAGTGAGTCTAGCGGGAGCACGGATACGCAGTATTTT. Protein product: CAISESSGSTDTQYF.

The chain couples TRBV5-1 to TRBJ2-2, with no clear D. The CDR3 covers 14 residues. Germline CDR1 is SGHRS and CDR2 is YFSETQ. The V end was cut by 2 bases, the J end by 0 bases, with 5 bases between. The CDR3: CASSFTANTGELFF. CDR3 sequence (DNA): TGCGCCAGCAGCTTCACAGCGAACACCGGGGAGCTGTTTTTT.

This sequence joins TRBV18 and TRBJ2-3; D call uncertain. V shed 2 bases and J shed 1 base, with 10 bases lying between them. CDR1 and CDR2 (germline): KGHSH, LQKENI. This CDR3 has 15 residues. The CDR3, as DNA: TGTGCCAGCTCACCAGGTGCGCAGGGCACAGATACGCAGTATTTT. Its translation: CASSPGAQGTDTQYF.

This chain joins TRBV10-2 and TRBJ2-1; D remains ambiguous. CDR3 length: 12 residues. The V and J ends lost 4 bases and 8 bases respectively, with 9 bases between them. Per the germline V gene, CDR1 is WSHSY and CDR2 is SAAADI. CDR3 bases: TGCGCCAGCAGTGCGCTAGTTGATGAGCAGTTCTTC. Residues: CASSALVDEQFF.

CDR3 nucleotide sequence: TGCGCCAGCAGTAGACAGGGGGCAGGCACTGAAGCTTTCTTT. Translating gives CASSRQGAGTEAFF. This chain links TRBV10-2 with TRBJ1-1; 10 nucleotides align to TRBD1. The CDR3 is 14 amino acids. Germline values: CDR1 WSHSY, CDR2 SAAADI. V was pared by 5 bases and J by 4 bases, with 4 bases of the junction left unmatched.